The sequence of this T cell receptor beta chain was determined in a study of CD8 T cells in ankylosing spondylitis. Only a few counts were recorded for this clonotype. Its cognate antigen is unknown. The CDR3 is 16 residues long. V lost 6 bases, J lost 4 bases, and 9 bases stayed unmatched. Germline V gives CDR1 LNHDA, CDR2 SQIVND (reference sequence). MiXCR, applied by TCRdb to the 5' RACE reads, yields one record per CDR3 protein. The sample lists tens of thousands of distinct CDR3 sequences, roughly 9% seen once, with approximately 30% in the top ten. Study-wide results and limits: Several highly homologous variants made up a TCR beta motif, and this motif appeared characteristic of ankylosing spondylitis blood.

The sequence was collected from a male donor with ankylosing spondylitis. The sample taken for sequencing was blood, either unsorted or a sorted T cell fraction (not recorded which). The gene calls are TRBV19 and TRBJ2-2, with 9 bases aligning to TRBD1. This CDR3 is CASRDRGPSGTGELFF. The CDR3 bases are TGTGCCAGTAGGGACAGGGGCCCGTCGGGCACCGGGGAGCTGTTTTTT.